The T cell receptor (beta chain) described here comes from a study of regulatory T cells. Study observations and caveats: Regulatory T cells showed the strongest V-J pair restriction and V/J gene skewing among patient repertoires. In CD3G-deficient patients, conventional CD4+ T cells were enriched for hydrophobic CDR3 residues at positions 6 and 7.

The germline V gene has CDR1 SEHNR and CDR2 FQNEAQ (reference sequence). CDR3 length: 13 residues. V lost 8 bases and J 5 bases, leaving 15 bases between the germline ends. Autoimmunity was present in every CD3G-deficient patient, worse in two. Sorting split CD4+ cells into CD25-high CD127-low Tregs and CD25-low CD127-high conventional T cells. Amplification used 52 TRBV primers and 13 TRBJ primers. Sequencing was performed with immunoSEQ multiplex PCR; in TCRdb, only in-frame clones are kept and a portion is missing. This repertoire shows about 34,000 clones, over 90% found once; its top ten account for around 0.98%. Comments on this clone: Its antigen is unknown.

This clonotype originated in a child younger than 10 with CD3G deficiency. The chain couples TRBV7-9 to TRBJ2-5; perhaps TRBD1 as D (6 bases). The sample taken for sequencing was conventional CD4+ T cells sorted from blood. CDR3 sequence: CASGDTTRETQYF. As DNA, the CDR3 is TGTGCCAGCGGGGACACCACAAGGGAGACCCAGTACTTC. The variable domain in full, completed from reference TRBV7-9 and TRBJ2-5, reads DTGVSQNPRHKITKRGQNVTFRCDPISEHNRLYWYRQTLGQGPEFLTYFQNEAQLEKSRLLSDRFSAERPKGSFSTLEIQRTEQGDSAMYLCASGDTTRETQYFGPGTRLLVL.